A single TCR beta chain is shown here with its context. These data belong to a study of control samples from healthy donors and cancer patients. Assay: immunoSEQ multiplex PCR; the TCRdb copy retains only in-frame clones and omits some. This sample has approximately 140,000 clones, with approximately 91% found just once. V lost 4 bases and J lost 2; bases outside the gene matches: 8. The CDR3 is 17 residues long. CDR1 is MDHEN, CDR2 SYDVKM, per germline. Sequenced material: blood. This TCR derives from a woman in her thirties in good health. The V call is TRBV28, the J call TRBJ1-1; TRBD1 matches at 12 bases. In DNA, the CDR3 is TGTGCCAGCAGTTCCCCGGGACAGGGGGCAGGAAACACTGAAGCTTTCTTT. Translated: CASSSPGQGAGNTEAFF.